The 20 T cell receptor beta chains below were found in one sample sequenced in a study of T cell repertoires in cytomegalovirus infection. TCRdb processed the reads anew with MiXCR; each CDR3 protein has one entry. The data contain about 330,000 distinct CDR3 sequences, more than 8% of them singletons. The sample taken for sequencing was PBMCs. Every receptor here comes from a human donor in good health (CMV status not recorded). Some clones in this sample may be carry-over from other donors' samples.

This clonotype was detected many times. The gene calls are TRBV7-2 and TRBJ1-4; D not certain. The CDR3 sequence is 15 residues long. The V gene lost 6 bases and the J gene lost 4 bases, with 15 bases spanning the gap. Germline CDR1 is SGHTA and CDR2 is FQGNSA. This chain's CDR3 is CASSPLGAHNEKLFF. The CDR3 region has the DNA TGTGCCAGCAGTCCCCTGGGAGCCCATAATGAAAAACTGTTTTTT.

The chain carries TRBV18 and TRBJ2-1, with 8 bases lining up with TRBD2. V was clipped by 3 bases and J by 9 bases; unmatched bases: 10. The CDR3 extends over 15 amino acids. Germline V lookup: CDR1 KGHSH, CDR2 LQKENI. In nucleotides, the CDR3 is TGTGCCAGCTCACCGGCTAGCGGGCGGACCGTTGAGCAGTTCTTC. Protein: CASSPASGRTVEQFF.

The sample holds a few counts of this clonotype. The gene calls are TRBV7-2 and TRBJ1-3; TRBD1 might be the D (5 bases). Germline loops: CDR1 SGHTA, CDR2 FQGNSA. Trimming took off 2 bases at V and 4 bases at J, with 9 bases between the two ends. The CDR3 runs 14 residues. The CDR3 loop reads CASSLNGGGNTIYF. In DNA form, the CDR3 reads TGTGCCAGCAGCTTAAACGGGGGGGGAAACACCATATATTTT.

This clonotype was seen ten or more times. The gene calls are TRBV6-1 and TRBJ2-7, with D perhaps matching TRBD2 (6 bases). The length of the CDR3 is 13 residues. Trimming pared 5 bases from V and 0 bases from J, leaving 8 bases between. Germline values: CDR1 MNHNS, CDR2 SASEGT. The CDR3 loop is CASSWRDSYEQYF. The CDR3 nucleotides are TGTGCCAGCAGTTGGCGGGACTCCTACGAGCAGTACTTC.

This clonotype was recorded many times. This chain uses TRBV7-2 with TRBJ2-3; D not certain. The CDR3 consists of 13 residues. CDR1 and CDR2 (germline): SGHTA, FQGNSA. The V gene lost 7 bases and the J gene lost 0 bases, with 8 bases spanning the gap. CDR3 DNA sequence: TGTGCCAGCACCCTCACGAGCACAGATACGCAGTATTTT. This gives the protein CASTLTSTDTQYF.

The chain joins TRBV28 to TRBJ2-3, with D possibly TRBD2 on 6 matching bases. CDR1 is MDHEN and CDR2 is SYDVKM in the germline V gene. The ends were cut back, 6 bases at V and 2 bases at J, with 15 bases in the middle. The CDR3 extends over 15 amino acids. In DNA form, the CDR3 reads TGTGCCAGCAGCCCAGTGGGACTCTACACAGATACGCAGTATTTT. Its protein product is CASSPVGLYTDTQYF.

V and J are TRBV20-1 and TRBJ1-2; no clear D gene. This CDR3 has 12 amino acids. Trimming took 7 bases from V and 0 from J, leaving 9 bases between them. Germline CDR1 reads DFQATT; CDR2 reads SNEGSKA (reference sequence). CDR3 DNA sequence: TGCAGTGTCGGAGTAGCTAACTATGGCTACACCTTC. Protein product: CSVGVANYGYTF.

This clonotype was counted a few times. The chain joins TRBV11-3 to TRBJ2-1, with TRBD2 matching 9 bases. Germline loops: CDR1 SGHNT, CDR2 YENEEA. The CDR3 contains 15 residues. The V gene end was trimmed by 5 bases and the J gene end by 3 bases; junction bases not matched to a gene: 5. The CDR3 protein is CASSAGLADYNEQFF. CDR3 DNA: TGTGCCAGCAGCGCGGGACTAGCCGACTACAATGAGCAGTTCTTC.

As concerns this clonotype: A much larger clone lies a single base off, so this may be a read error. The genes are TRBV7-2 and TRBJ1-5, with D maybe TRBD1 (5 bases). Trimming took off 3 bases at V and 9 bases at J, with 9 bases between the two ends. The CDR3 is 12 amino acids. In germline, CDR1 is SGHTA, CDR2 FQGNSA. The CDR3 loop is CTSSFHGGPQHF. CDR3 bases: TGTACCAGCAGCTTCCATGGGGGGCCCCAGCATTTT.

This chain joins TRBV6-1 and TRBJ2-2; D may be TRBD2 (6 bases). The germline V gene has CDR1 MNHNS and CDR2 SASEGT. Trimming took off 4 bases at V and 4 bases at J, with 13 bases between the two ends. CDR3 length equals 15 residues. This CDR3 is CASSGGGQITGELFF. As DNA, the CDR3 is TGTGCCAGCAGTGGCGGAGGGCAGATCACCGGGGAGCTGTTTTTT.

This clonotype was seen many times. The chain uses TRBV6-5 and TRBJ2-6, with D tentatively TRBD1 (6 bases). Between the trimmed V and J ends, which lost 2 bases and 2 bases, there was a span of 13 bases. The CDR3 has 17 amino acids. Germline assignment: CDR1 MNHEY and CDR2 SVGAGI. In nucleotides, the CDR3 is TGTGCCAGCAGTTACGAAATCAGGGGCGCTGGGGCCAACGTCCTGACTTTC. Translating gives CASSYEIRGAGANVLTF.

Many counts were recorded for this clonotype. The chain combines TRBV7-9 with TRBJ2-3; D not certain. The CDR3 length is 14 residues. V lost 1 base and J 0 bases, leaving 5 bases between the germline ends. Germline CDR1 SEHNR, CDR2 FQNEAQ (reference sequence). Here the CDR3 DNA reads TGTGCCAGCAGCTTAGGAAGTAGCACAGATACGCAGTATTTT. Amino acid sequence: CASSLGSSTDTQYF. Together with reference TRBV7-9 and TRBJ2-3, the CDR3 gives the full variable domain: DTGVSQNPRHKITKRGQNVTFRCDPISEHNRLYWYRQTLGQGPEFLTYFQNEAQLEKSRLLSDRFSAERPKGSFSTLEIQRTEQGDSAMYLCASSLGSSTDTQYFGPGTRLTVL.

The sample holds many counts of this clonotype. The gene calls are TRBV11-2 and TRBJ2-7, with 11 bases fitting TRBD2. The V gene's germline CDR1 is SGHAT and CDR2 FQNNGV. This CDR3 spans 19 amino acids. Losses at the gene ends were 1 base for V and 2 bases for J; bases not matched to a gene: 13. The DNA of the CDR3 is TGTGCCAGCAGCTTAGCCCCGCCGGGACTAGCGGACCGGGCCTACGAGCAGTACTTC. This translates into CASSLAPPGLADRAYEQYF.

This clonotype has at least ten counts. The V and J genes are TRBV7-2 and TRBJ1-5, with 8 positions matching TRBD1. This CDR3 has 15 amino acids. Germline assignment: CDR1 SGHTA and CDR2 FQGNSA. Trimming at V came to 5 bases and at J to 4 bases, leaving 7 bases not matched to a gene. CDR3 region: CASSGQGGSNQPQHF. The CDR3 nucleotides are TGTGCCAGCAGCGGACAGGGAGGTAGTAATCAGCCCCAGCATTTT.

This clonotype was observed at least ten times. This chain links TRBV7-9 with TRBJ2-3; 9 nucleotides line up with TRBD1. The CDR3 runs to 16 residues. The V and J ends lost 6 bases and 0 bases, in that order; junction bases with no gene match: 7. CDR1 and CDR2 from the germline V gene are SEHNR and FQNEAQ (reference sequence). CDR3: CASRPNRGPSTDTQYF. In nucleotides, the CDR3 is TGTGCCAGCAGACCCAACAGGGGGCCTAGCACAGATACGCAGTATTTT.

This chain connects TRBV19 to TRBJ2-5; D uncertain. Trimming removed 4 bases from V and 5 bases from J, with 14 bases in between. The germline gives CDR1 LNHDA, CDR2 SQIVND (reference sequence). This CDR3 has 14 amino acids. CDR3 protein: CASSNLHRGETQYF. The CDR3 region has the DNA TGTGCCAGTAGTAATCTGCACAGAGGCGAGACCCAGTACTTC. The variable domain in full, completed from reference TRBV19 and TRBJ2-5, reads DGGITQSPKYLFRKEGQNVTLSCEQNLNHDAMYWYRQDPGQGLRLIYYSQIVNDFQKGDIAEGYSVSREKKESFPLTVTSAQKNPTAFYLCASSNLHRGETQYFGPGTRLLVL.

This clonotype has just one count. The chain employs TRBV20-1 and TRBJ2-2; D is perhaps TRBD2 (5 bases). The CDR3 has 13 residues. V was clipped by 7 bases and J by 3 bases, with 12 bases between them. The germline gives CDR1 DFQATT, CDR2 SNEGSKA (reference sequence). CDR3 region: CSVPSGDTGELFF. The DNA for the CDR3 is TGCAGTGTTCCAAGCGGAGACACCGGGGAGCTGTTTTTT.

This clonotype was observed a handful of times. The chain couples TRBV6-1 to TRBJ2-3; no firm D call. Looked up from germline, CDR1 is MNHNS and CDR2 is SASEGT. V gave up 6 bases and J gave up 2 bases, with 15 bases separating them. The CDR3 covers 15 residues. CDR3 region: CASSDVRQDTDTQYF. The CDR3 coding sequence is TGTGCCAGCAGCGACGTTAGGCAGGACACAGATACGCAGTATTTT.

The chain's CDR3 is CASTEGRELVAKNIQYF. The CDR3 region has the DNA TGTGCCAGCACCGAAGGGAGGGAACTCGTAGCCAAAAACATTCAGTACTTC. The chain couples TRBV6-6 to TRBJ2-4, with 7 bases identical to TRBD2. CDR1 is MNHNY, CDR2 SVGAGI, per germline (reference sequence). V lost 7 bases to trimming and J lost 0 bases; unmatched junction nucleotides: 12. The CDR3 runs to 17 residues.

The rearrangement joins TRBV29-1 to TRBJ2-2, with D possibly being TRBD1 or TRBD2 (6 bases each). Trimming took off 4 bases at V and 1 base at J, with 10 bases between the two ends. This CDR3 has 14 residues. Germline V gene lookup returns CDR1 SQVTM and CDR2 ANQGSEA. This CDR3 reads CSVAGAGNTGELFF. The CDR3 coding sequence is TGCAGCGTTGCGGGGGCCGGGAACACCGGGGAGCTGTTTTTT.